This T cell receptor (beta chain) was recovered during a study of blood T cell repertoires in COVID-19. For the study at large: Whether acute or convalescent, the COVID-19 samples came from the United States, Italy and Spain.

The CDR3 spans 15 residues. Germline CDR1 SGDLS, CDR2 YYNGEE. V was clipped by 3 bases and J by 3 bases, with 15 bases between them. Participants reported their clinical history, and cohort assignment relied on those reports. Symptom resolution, clearance, or two negative PCRs marked the recovered donors of Cohort 3. Measured with immunoSEQ multiplex PCR; TCRdb has only the in-frame clones, and not every one. The table has about 200,000 clones, roughly 87% seen once. This TCR derives from a woman aged 25-40 years who had recovered from COVID-19. The material sequenced was PBMCs or T cells enriched from blood (not recorded which). The chain has TRBV9 and TRBJ2-5; maybe TRBD2 (7 bases). The CDR3 DNA sequence: TGTGCCAGCAGCGAAGGGGGGGGCCTGAAAGAGACCCAGTACTTC. Amino acids: CASSEGGGLKETQYF.